This T cell receptor (beta chain) was sequenced in a study of shared clonotypes between healthy human individuals. Original handling: Junction-only sequences without quality scores came from ImmunoSEQ, so filtering differed. Sequencing used immunoSEQ multiplex PCR; TCRdb keeps in-frame clones, though not all of them. The V and J calls and clone size come from that table; D and trimming were worked out from the DNA. Found here are about 1.5 million clones, about 96% of them singletons; the top ten hold over 1%. V was trimmed by 2 bases and J by 5 bases, leaving 13 bases between them. This CDR3 region has 16 residues. The germline V gene has CDR1 KGHSH and CDR2 LQKENI.

The sequence derives from a man aged 25 to 40 in good health. The sequenced sample consisted of naive CD4+ T cells sorted from blood. Subset described: CD45RA+ positively selected. V and J are TRBV18 and TRBJ2-6; no reliable D call. The CDR3 loop is CASSPSLGIRANVLTF. The CDR3 DNA sequence: TGTGCCAGCTCACCATCTTTAGGGATTAGGGCCAACGTCCTGACTTTC.